This TCR beta chain was retrieved from a study of blood T cell repertoires in COVID-19. Study summary: COVID-19 samples collected from the United States, Italy and Spain covered acute and convalescent phases. T cells, B-cell-depleted T cells, or PBMCs supplied cDNA or gDNA.

The CDR3 is 15 residues long. Losses at the gene ends were 2 bases for V and 3 bases for J; bases not matched to a gene: 2. CDR1 and CDR2 (germline): MNHEY, SVGEGT. Clones were sequenced by immunoSEQ multiplex PCR, and TCRdb holds only the in-frame ones, with some missing. Here the sample spans 40,000 to 50,000 clones, 90% being singletons. This chain uses TRBV6-2 or TRBV6-3 with TRBJ2-1; 9 nucleotides agree with TRBD2. The TCR was taken from a man between 65 and 85 years old with acute or convalescent COVID-19. Sequenced material: peripheral blood. In nucleotides, the CDR3 is TGTGCCAGCAGTTACCTGACTAGCGGCTACAATGAGCAGTTCTTC. This sequence encodes CASSYLTSGYNEQFF.